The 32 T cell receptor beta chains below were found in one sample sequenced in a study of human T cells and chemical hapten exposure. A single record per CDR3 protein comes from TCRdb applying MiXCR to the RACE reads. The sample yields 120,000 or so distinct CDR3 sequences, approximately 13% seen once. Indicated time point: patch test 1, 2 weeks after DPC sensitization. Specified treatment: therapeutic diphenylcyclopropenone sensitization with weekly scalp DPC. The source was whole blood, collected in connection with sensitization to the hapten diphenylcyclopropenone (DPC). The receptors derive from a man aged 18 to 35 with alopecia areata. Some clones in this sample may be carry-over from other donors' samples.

In DNA, the CDR3 is TGTGCCAGCAAAGGGACACGGGACCTTTCGGGACAGCCCCAGCATTTT. Its translation is CASKGTRDLSGQPQHF. V is TRBV2 and J is TRBJ1-5; possibly TRBD1 for D (6 bases). The ends were cut back, 7 bases at V and 7 bases at J, with 23 bases in the middle. The germline CDR1 and CDR2 sequences are SNHLY and FYNNEI. The CDR3 contains 16 residues.

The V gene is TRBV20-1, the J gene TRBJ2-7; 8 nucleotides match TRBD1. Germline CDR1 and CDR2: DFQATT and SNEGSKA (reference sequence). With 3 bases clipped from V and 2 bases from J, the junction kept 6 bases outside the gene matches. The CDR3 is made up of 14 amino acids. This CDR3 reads CSASLQGAAYEQYF. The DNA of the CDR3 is TGCAGTGCTAGTTTGCAGGGGGCGGCCTACGAGCAGTACTTC.

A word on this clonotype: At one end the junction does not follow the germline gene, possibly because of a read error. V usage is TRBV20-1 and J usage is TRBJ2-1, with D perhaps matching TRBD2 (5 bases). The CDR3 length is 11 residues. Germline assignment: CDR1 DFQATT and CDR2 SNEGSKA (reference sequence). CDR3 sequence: CSASDYGVLLF. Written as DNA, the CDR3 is TGCAGTGCTAGTGATTACGGGGTTTTGCTCTTC.

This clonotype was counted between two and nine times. CDR3 amino acids: CASSLGSAEYQETQYF. The CDR3 coding sequence is TGTGCCAGCAGCTTAGGATCGGCAGAGTACCAAGAGACCCAGTACTTC. The rearrangement uses TRBV13 and TRBJ2-5; D unclear. Germline-derived CDR1 and CDR2 are PRHDT and FYEKMQ (reference sequence). The CDR3 sequence is 16 residues long. V was trimmed by 0 bases and J by 0 bases, leaving 11 bases between them.

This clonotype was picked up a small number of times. Written as DNA, the CDR3 is TGTGCCAGCAGCTCAACCAATCAGCCCCAGCATTTT. Translation: CASSSTNQPQHF. This chain joins TRBV9 and TRBJ1-5; D gene ambiguous. The CDR3 consists of 12 residues. Trimming stripped 4 bases from V and 3 bases from J, with 5 bases between. CDR1 and CDR2 (germline): SGDLS, YYNGEE.

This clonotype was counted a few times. The CDR3 spells CASSPPQGAIQETQYF. The CDR3 region has the DNA TGTGCCAGCTCACCACCCCAGGGCGCTATCCAAGAGACCCAGTACTTC. The chain couples TRBV18 to TRBJ2-5, with D possibly matching TRBD1 (5 bases). The CDR3 has 16 amino acids. CDR1 is KGHSH and CDR2 is LQKENI in the germline V gene. V dropped 0 bases and J dropped 1 base, with 12 bases sitting between them.

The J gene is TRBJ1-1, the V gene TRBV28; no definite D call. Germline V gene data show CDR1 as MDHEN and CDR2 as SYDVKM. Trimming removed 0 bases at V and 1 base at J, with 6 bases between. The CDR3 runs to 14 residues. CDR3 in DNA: TGTGCCAGCAGTTTATGGACGGGGAACACTGAAGCTTTCTTT. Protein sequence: CASSLWTGNTEAFF.

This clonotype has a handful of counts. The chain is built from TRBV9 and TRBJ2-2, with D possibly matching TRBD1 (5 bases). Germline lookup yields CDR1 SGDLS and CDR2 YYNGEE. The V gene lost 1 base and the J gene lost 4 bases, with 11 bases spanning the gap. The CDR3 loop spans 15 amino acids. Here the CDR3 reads CASSVSRAPTGELFF. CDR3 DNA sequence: TGTGCCAGCAGCGTATCCAGGGCCCCCACCGGGGAGCTGTTTTTT.

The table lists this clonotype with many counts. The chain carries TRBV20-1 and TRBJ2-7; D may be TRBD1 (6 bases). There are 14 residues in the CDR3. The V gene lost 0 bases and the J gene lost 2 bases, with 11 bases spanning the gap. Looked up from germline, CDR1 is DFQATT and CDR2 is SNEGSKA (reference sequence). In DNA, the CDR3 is TGCAGTGCTAGAGATAGCGACAGGACCTACGAGCAGTACTTC. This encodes CSARDSDRTYEQYF.

The CDR3 nucleotides read TGCAGTGCTCCGGAGCTAGCGGGTAGCTCCTACGAGCAGTACTTC. It specifies CSAPELAGSSYEQYF. The rearrangement links TRBV20-1 to TRBJ2-7; 8 bases align to TRBD2. Germline-derived CDR1 and CDR2 are DFQATT and SNEGSKA (reference sequence). The CDR3 contains 15 residues. Trimming at V came to 5 bases and at J to 0 bases, leaving 9 bases not matched to a gene.

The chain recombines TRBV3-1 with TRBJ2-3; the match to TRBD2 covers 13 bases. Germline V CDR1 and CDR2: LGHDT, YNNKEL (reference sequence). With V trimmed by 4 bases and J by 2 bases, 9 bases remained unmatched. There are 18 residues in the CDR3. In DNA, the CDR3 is TGTGCCAGCAGCCCTGTCCGGGGACTAGCGGGGTACACAGATACGCAGTATTTT. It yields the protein CASSPVRGLAGYTDTQYF.

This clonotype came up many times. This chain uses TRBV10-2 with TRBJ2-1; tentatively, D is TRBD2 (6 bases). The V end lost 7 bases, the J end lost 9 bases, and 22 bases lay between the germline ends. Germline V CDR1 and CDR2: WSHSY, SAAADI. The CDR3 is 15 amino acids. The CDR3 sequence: CASTFGAMLATEQFF. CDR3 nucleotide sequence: TGCGCCAGCACTTTCGGGGCTATGCTAGCGACTGAGCAGTTCTTC.

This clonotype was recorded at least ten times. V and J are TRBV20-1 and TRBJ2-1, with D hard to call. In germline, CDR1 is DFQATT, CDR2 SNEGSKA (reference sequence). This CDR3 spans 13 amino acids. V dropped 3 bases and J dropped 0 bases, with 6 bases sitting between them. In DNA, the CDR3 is TGCAGTGCTAGGGGTCCCTCCTACAATGAGCAGTTCTTC. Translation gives CSARGPSYNEQFF.

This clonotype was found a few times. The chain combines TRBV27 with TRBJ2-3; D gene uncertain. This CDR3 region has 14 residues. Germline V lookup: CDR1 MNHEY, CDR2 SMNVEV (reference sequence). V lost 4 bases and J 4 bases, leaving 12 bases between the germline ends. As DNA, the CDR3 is TGTGCCAGCAGTTCCCCCCCCAGAGCAGATACGCAGTATTTT. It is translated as CASSSPPRADTQYF.

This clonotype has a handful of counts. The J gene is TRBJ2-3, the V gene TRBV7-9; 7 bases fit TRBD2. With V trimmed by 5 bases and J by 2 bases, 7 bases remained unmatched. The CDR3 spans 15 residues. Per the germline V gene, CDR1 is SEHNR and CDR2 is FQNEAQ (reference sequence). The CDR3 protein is CASSVGGYITDTQYF. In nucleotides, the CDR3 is TGTGCCAGCAGCGTGGGAGGGTACATCACAGATACGCAGTATTTT.

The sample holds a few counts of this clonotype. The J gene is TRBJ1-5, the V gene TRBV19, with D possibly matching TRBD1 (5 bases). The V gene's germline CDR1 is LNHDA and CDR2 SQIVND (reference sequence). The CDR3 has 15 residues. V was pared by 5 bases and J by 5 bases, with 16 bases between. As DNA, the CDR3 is TGTGCCAGTAGTGAATCAGGGAATCGAGATCAGCCCCAGCATTTT. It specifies CASSESGNRDQPQHF.

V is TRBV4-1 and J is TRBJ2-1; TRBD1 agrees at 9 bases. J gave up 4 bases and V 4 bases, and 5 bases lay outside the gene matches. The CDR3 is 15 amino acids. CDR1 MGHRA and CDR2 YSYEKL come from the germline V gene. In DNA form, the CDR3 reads TGCGCCAGCAGCCGAGCCGGGACAGGGTACAATGAGCAGTTCTTC. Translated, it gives CASSRAGTGYNEQFF.

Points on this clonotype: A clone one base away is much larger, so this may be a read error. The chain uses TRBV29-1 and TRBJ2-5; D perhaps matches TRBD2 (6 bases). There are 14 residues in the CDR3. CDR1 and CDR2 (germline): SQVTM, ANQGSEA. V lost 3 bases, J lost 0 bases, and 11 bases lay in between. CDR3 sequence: CSVDGLANQETQYF. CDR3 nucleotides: TGCAGCGTTGATGGGCTAGCGAACCAAGAGACCCAGTACTTC.

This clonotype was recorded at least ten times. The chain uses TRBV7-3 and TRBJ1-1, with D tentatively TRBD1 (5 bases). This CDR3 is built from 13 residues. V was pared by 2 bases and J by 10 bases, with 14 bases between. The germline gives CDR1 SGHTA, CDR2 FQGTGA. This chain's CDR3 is CASSLGSTVGAFF. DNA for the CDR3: TGTGCCAGCAGCTTAGGATCGACAGTAGGAGCTTTCTTT. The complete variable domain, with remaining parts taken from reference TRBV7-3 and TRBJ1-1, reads GAGVSQTPSNKVTEKGKYVELRCDPISGHTALYWYRQSLGQGPEFLIYFQGTGAADDSGLPNDRFFAVRPEGSVSTLKIQRTERGDSAVYLCASSLGSTVGAFFGQGTRLTVV.

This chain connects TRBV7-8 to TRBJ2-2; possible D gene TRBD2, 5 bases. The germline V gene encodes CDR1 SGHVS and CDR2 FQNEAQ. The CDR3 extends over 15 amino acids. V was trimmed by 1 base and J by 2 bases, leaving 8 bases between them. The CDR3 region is CASSLGGLNTGELFF. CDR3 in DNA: TGTGCCAGCAGCTTAGGAGGGCTCAACACCGGGGAGCTGTTTTTT.

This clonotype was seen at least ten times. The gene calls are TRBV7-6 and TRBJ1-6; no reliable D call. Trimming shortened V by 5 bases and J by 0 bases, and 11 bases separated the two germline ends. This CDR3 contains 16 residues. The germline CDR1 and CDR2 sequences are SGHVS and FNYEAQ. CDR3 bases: TGTGCCAGCAGCCCCGACTTTAGCTCCTATAATTCACCCCTCCACTTT. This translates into CASSPDFSSYNSPLHF. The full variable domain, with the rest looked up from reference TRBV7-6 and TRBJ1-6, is GAGVSQSPRYKVTKRGQDVALRCDPISGHVSLYWYRQALGQGPEFLTYFNYEAQQDKSGLPNDRFSAERPEGSISTLTIQRTEQRDSAMYRCASSPDFSSYNSPLHFGNGTRLTVT.

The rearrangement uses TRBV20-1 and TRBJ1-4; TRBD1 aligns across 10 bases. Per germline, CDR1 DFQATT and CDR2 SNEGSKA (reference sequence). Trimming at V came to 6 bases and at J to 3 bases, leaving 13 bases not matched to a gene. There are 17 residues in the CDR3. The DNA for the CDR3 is TGCAGTGCACCCATCCGACAGGGGGCAGGGTCTAATGAAAAACTGTTTTTT. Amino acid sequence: CSAPIRQGAGSNEKLFF.

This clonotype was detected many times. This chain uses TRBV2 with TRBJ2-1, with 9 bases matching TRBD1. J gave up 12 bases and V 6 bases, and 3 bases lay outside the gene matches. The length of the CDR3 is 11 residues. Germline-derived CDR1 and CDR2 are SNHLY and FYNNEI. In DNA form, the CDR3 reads TGTGCCAGCAGGGACAGGGGTAGGCAGTTCTTC. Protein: CASRDRGRQFF.

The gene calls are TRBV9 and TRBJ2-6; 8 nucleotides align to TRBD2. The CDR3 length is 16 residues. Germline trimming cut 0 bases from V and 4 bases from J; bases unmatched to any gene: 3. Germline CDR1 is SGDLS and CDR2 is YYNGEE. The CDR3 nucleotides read TGTGCCAGCAGCGTAGTTAGCGGGGCCGGGGCCAACGTCCTGACTTTC. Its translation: CASSVVSGAGANVLTF.

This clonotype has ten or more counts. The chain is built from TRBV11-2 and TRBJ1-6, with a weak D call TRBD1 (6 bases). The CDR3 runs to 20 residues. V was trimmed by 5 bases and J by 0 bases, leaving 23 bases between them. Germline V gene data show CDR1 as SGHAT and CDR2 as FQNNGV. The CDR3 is CASSLSSQGTGLSYNSPLHF. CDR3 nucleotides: TGTGCCAGCAGCCTCTCCTCACAGGGAACCGGTCTCTCCTATAATTCACCCCTCCACTTT.

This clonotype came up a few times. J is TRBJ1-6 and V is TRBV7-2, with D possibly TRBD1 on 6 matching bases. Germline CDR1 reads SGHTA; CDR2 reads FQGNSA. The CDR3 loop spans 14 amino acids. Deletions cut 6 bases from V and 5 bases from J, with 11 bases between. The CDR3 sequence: CASRGGVDNSPLHF. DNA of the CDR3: TGTGCCAGCAGGGGGGGCGTGGATAATTCACCCCTCCACTTT.

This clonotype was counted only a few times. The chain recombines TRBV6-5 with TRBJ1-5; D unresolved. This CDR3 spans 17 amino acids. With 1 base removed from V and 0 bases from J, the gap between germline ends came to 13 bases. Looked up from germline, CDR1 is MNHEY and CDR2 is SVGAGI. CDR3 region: CASSYWAEPYSNQPQHF. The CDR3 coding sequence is TGTGCCAGCAGTTACTGGGCAGAACCGTATAGCAATCAGCCCCAGCATTTT.

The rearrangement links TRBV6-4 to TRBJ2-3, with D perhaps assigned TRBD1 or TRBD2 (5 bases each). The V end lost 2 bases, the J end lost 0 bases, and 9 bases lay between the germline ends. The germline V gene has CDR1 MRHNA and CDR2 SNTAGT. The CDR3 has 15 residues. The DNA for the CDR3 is TGTGCCAGCAGTGACGGGGACGTTAGCACAGATACGCAGTATTTT. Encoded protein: CASSDGDVSTDTQYF.

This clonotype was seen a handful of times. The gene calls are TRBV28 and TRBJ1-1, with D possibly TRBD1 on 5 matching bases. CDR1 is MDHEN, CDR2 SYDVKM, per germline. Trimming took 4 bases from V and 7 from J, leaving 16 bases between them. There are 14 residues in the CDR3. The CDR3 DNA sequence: TGTGCCAGCAGTTGCGGGGGAGGGGAGTGTGAAGCTTTCTTT. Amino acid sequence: CASSCGGGECEAFF.

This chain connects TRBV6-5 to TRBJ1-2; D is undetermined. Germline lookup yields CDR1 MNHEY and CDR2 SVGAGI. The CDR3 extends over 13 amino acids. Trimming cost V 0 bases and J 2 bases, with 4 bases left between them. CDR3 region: CASSYSRNYGYTF. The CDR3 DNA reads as TGTGCCAGCAGTTACTCCAGGAACTATGGCTACACCTTC.

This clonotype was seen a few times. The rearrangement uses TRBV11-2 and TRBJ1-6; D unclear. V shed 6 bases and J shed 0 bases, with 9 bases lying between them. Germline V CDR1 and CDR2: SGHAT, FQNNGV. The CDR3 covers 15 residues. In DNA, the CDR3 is TGTGCCAGCAGGGACGGGAGCTCCTATAATTCACCCCTCCACTTT. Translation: CASRDGSSYNSPLHF.

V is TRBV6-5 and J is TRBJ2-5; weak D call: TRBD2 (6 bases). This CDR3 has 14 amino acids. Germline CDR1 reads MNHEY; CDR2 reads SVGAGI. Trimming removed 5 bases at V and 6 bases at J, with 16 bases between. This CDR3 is CASSPGTATKTQYF. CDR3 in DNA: TGTGCCAGCAGTCCCGGGACTGCGACTAAGACCCAGTACTTC.